The present T cell receptor (beta chain) was sequenced within a study of beta chain features in type 1 diabetes. Sequencing targeted expressed TCRB transcripts, as all isolated RNA had been reverse transcribed. Regulatory, naive and central memory T cell samples averaged approximately 3.4 million reads. Profiled with immunoSEQ multiplex PCR; TCRdb holds only in-frame clones, not every one. The table shows fewer than 250,000 clones, with less than 15% occurring only once. Study-level results: A pattern of fewer insertions and more deletions at VDJ junctions was seen in type 1 diabetes patients.

With regard to this clone: Antigen specificity is unknown.

This CDR3 is built from 14 residues. Trimming took 5 bases from V and 0 from J, leaving 8 bases between them. Germline V gene sequence: CDR1 KGHSH, CDR2 LQKENI. The chain couples TRBV18 to TRBJ1-3, with unresolved D. This TCR was sampled from a middle-aged woman in good health. Sequenced material: naive CD4+ T cells from blood. In DNA form, the CDR3 reads TGTGCCAGCTCATCTATGAGCTCTGGAAACACCATATATTTT. Encoded protein: CASSSMSSGNTIYF.